This is a list of T cell receptor beta chains from one sample in a study of blood T cell repertoires in COVID-19. Using immunoSEQ multiplex PCR, the repertoire was profiled, and TCRdb retains in-frame clones only, with some absent. The sample yields approximately 200,000 clones, approximately 90% seen once. The sequenced sample consisted of peripheral blood. These receptors all stem from a man aged 25-40 years with COVID-19, enrolled during active disease. CDR3s include the opening cysteine and the closing phenylalanine or tryptophan. Fields, in order: CDR3 protein, CDR3 DNA, J gene, D gene, V gene, CDR3 length, clone size. D genes are given only for firm matches. Where a row states a size, it is once, few, many or the class of an expanded clone; other rows omit it.

cdr3_aa: CASSQWKIPGTRDNEQFF; cdr3_nt: TGTGCCAGCAGCCAATGGAAAATACCCGGGACTAGAGACAATGAGCAGTTCTTC; j_call: TRBJ2-1; d_call: TRBD2; v_call: TRBV4-2; cdr3_length: 18; clone_size: once
cdr3_aa: CASSFGTSGFNEQFF; cdr3_nt: TGTGCCAGCAGCTTCGGGACTAGCGGTTTCAATGAGCAGTTCTTC; j_call: TRBJ2-1; d_call: TRBD2; v_call: TRBV7-3; cdr3_length: 15; clone_size: .
cdr3_aa: CASSPYTRRSSYEQYF; cdr3_nt: TGTGCCAGCTCACCATATACCAGGAGGAGCTCCTACGAGCAGTACTTC; j_call: TRBJ2-7; d_call: .; v_call: TRBV18; cdr3_length: 16; clone_size: .
cdr3_aa: CASRPDRGRGGNYGYTF; cdr3_nt: TGCGCCAGCAGGCCAGACAGGGGGCGCGGGGGAAACTATGGCTACACCTTC; j_call: TRBJ1-2; d_call: TRBD1; v_call: TRBV5-1; cdr3_length: 17; clone_size: few
cdr3_aa: CASSPGIFYNSPLHF; cdr3_nt: TGTGCCAGCAGCCCCGGGATCTTTTATAATTCACCCCTCCACTTT; j_call: TRBJ1-6; d_call: .; v_call: TRBV4-2; cdr3_length: 15; clone_size: few
cdr3_aa: CASSPTRDRGYEQYF; cdr3_nt: TGTGCCAGTAGTCCTACCCGGGACAGGGGCTACGAGCAGTACTTC; j_call: TRBJ2-7; d_call: TRBD1; v_call: TRBV19; cdr3_length: 15; clone_size: .
cdr3_aa: CASSPSLTSGSSYEQYF; cdr3_nt: TGTGCCAGCTCACCATCTCTTACTAGCGGGAGCTCCTACGAGCAGTACTTC; j_call: TRBJ2-7; d_call: TRBD2; v_call: TRBV18; cdr3_length: 17; clone_size: .
cdr3_aa: CASSHSGLAGITDTQYF; cdr3_nt: TGTGCCAGCAGCCATTCAGGACTAGCGGGGATCACAGATACGCAGTATTTT; j_call: TRBJ2-3; d_call: TRBD2; v_call: TRBV3-1/TRBV3-2; cdr3_length: 17; clone_size: .
cdr3_aa: CASSQSFAVADTQYF; cdr3_nt: TGTGCCAGCAGCCAAAGTTTCGCGGTGGCAGATACGCAGTATTTT; j_call: TRBJ2-3; d_call: .; v_call: TRBV5-5; cdr3_length: 15; clone_size: .
cdr3_aa: CASSQDSGAGGSNYGYTF; cdr3_nt: TGTGCCAGCAGCCAAGATAGCGGGGCCGGGGGCAGTAACTATGGCTACACCTTC; j_call: TRBJ1-2; d_call: .; v_call: TRBV4-2; cdr3_length: 18; clone_size: .
cdr3_aa: CASSLQGANYGYTF; cdr3_nt: TGTGCCAGCAGTCTACAGGGGGCGAACTATGGCTACACCTTC; j_call: TRBJ1-2; d_call: TRBD1; v_call: TRBV2; cdr3_length: 14; clone_size: .
cdr3_aa: CASSLDLGRGSQGEQFF; cdr3_nt: TGTGCCAGCAGCTTAGATCTAGGGCGGGGGAGCCAGGGTGAGCAGTTCTTC; j_call: TRBJ2-1; d_call: TRBD2; v_call: TRBV11-2; cdr3_length: 17; clone_size: .
cdr3_aa: CASSVTGEISYEQYF; cdr3_nt: TGTGCCAGCAGCGTCACAGGGGAGATCTCCTACGAGCAGTACTTC; j_call: TRBJ2-7; d_call: TRBD1; v_call: TRBV9; cdr3_length: 15; clone_size: .
cdr3_aa: CASSIEDRVYNEQFF; cdr3_nt: TGTGCCAGTAGTATTGAGGACAGGGTCTACAATGAGCAGTTCTTC; j_call: TRBJ2-1; d_call: TRBD1; v_call: TRBV19; cdr3_length: 15; clone_size: .
cdr3_aa: CASSKYGGVDGYTF; cdr3_nt: TGTGCCAGCAGTAAATACGGAGGGGTGGATGGCTACACCTTC; j_call: TRBJ1-2; d_call: .; v_call: TRBV7-2; cdr3_length: 14; clone_size: .
cdr3_aa: CASKTDRATGELFF; cdr3_nt: TGTGCCAGCAAGACAGACAGGGCCACCGGGGAGCTGTTTTTT; j_call: TRBJ2-2; d_call: TRBD1; v_call: TRBV2; cdr3_length: 14; clone_size: .
cdr3_aa: CASSQDRLTNSYEQYF; cdr3_nt: TGCGCCAGCAGCCAAGACCGACTCACCAACTCCTACGAGCAGTACTTC; j_call: TRBJ2-7; d_call: .; v_call: TRBV4-3; cdr3_length: 16; clone_size: .
cdr3_aa: CASSGSGGQYEQYF; cdr3_nt: TGTGCCAGCAGCGGAAGCGGGGGCCAGTACGAGCAGTACTTC; j_call: TRBJ2-7; d_call: TRBD2; v_call: TRBV7-3; cdr3_length: 14; clone_size: once
cdr3_aa: CASRHSGGGYGYTF; cdr3_nt: TGTGCCAGCAGGCACAGCGGGGGCGGCTATGGCTACACCTTC; j_call: TRBJ1-2; d_call: .; v_call: TRBV28; cdr3_length: 14; clone_size: once
cdr3_aa: CASSFGQAVYTDTQYF; cdr3_nt: TGTGCCAGTAGTTTTGGACAGGCCGTGTACACAGATACGCAGTATTTT; j_call: TRBJ2-3; d_call: TRBD1; v_call: TRBV19; cdr3_length: 16; clone_size: once
cdr3_aa: CASSYNRGQGYTF; cdr3_nt: TGTGCCAGCAGCTACAACAGGGGGCAAGGCTACACCTTC; j_call: TRBJ1-2; d_call: TRBD1; v_call: TRBV5-5; cdr3_length: 13; clone_size: few
cdr3_aa: CASSRIGTSGGGTGELFF; cdr3_nt: TGTGCCAGCAGTCGGATCGGGACTAGCGGGGGTGGAACCGGGGAGCTGTTTTTT; j_call: TRBJ2-2; d_call: TRBD2; v_call: TRBV3-1/TRBV3-2; cdr3_length: 18; clone_size: few
cdr3_aa: CASKRGLAGSTDTQYF; cdr3_nt: TGTGCCAGCAAGCGTGGTCTAGCGGGGAGCACAGATACGCAGTATTTT; j_call: TRBJ2-3; d_call: TRBD2; v_call: TRBV2; cdr3_length: 16; clone_size: .
cdr3_aa: CATSDAHRDEQYF; cdr3_nt: TGTGCCACCAGTGATGCCCACCGAGACGAGCAGTACTTC; j_call: TRBJ2-7; d_call: .; v_call: TRBV24-1; cdr3_length: 13; clone_size: .
cdr3_aa: CASSLGTGNEKLFF; cdr3_nt: TGTGCCAGCAGCTTAGGGACAGGAAATGAAAAACTGTTTTTT; j_call: TRBJ1-4; d_call: TRBD1; v_call: TRBV7-9; cdr3_length: 14; clone_size: .
cdr3_aa: CASSPGSYGYTF; cdr3_nt: TGTGCCAGCAGCCCTGGGAGCTATGGCTACACCTTC; j_call: TRBJ1-2; d_call: .; v_call: TRBV11-2; cdr3_length: 12; clone_size: once
cdr3_aa: CATSRVGGGLINEQFF; cdr3_nt: TGTGCCACCAGCAGAGTCGGGGGAGGGTTGATAAATGAGCAGTTCTTC; j_call: TRBJ2-1; d_call: TRBD2; v_call: TRBV15; cdr3_length: 16; clone_size: .
cdr3_aa: CASSIGTSGYNEQFF; cdr3_nt: TGTGCCAGCAGCATCGGGACTAGCGGTTACAATGAGCAGTTCTTC; j_call: TRBJ2-1; d_call: TRBD2; v_call: TRBV11-3; cdr3_length: 15; clone_size: few
cdr3_aa: CASSPYGGSSYNEQFF; cdr3_nt: TGTGCCAGCAGCCCCTACGGGGGGAGCTCCTACAATGAGCAGTTCTTC; j_call: TRBJ2-1; d_call: TRBD2; v_call: TRBV6-2/TRBV6-3; cdr3_length: 16; clone_size: .
cdr3_aa: CASRGQGGNNSPLHF; cdr3_nt: TGTGCCAGCCGGGGACAGGGGGGGAATAATTCACCCCTCCACTTT; j_call: TRBJ1-6; d_call: TRBD1; v_call: TRBV6-5; cdr3_length: 15; clone_size: .
cdr3_aa: CASSEVYGGDRYNEQFF; cdr3_nt: TGTGCCAGCAGTGAGGTTTATGGTGGGGACAGATACAATGAGCAGTTCTTC; j_call: TRBJ2-1; d_call: TRBD1; v_call: TRBV2; cdr3_length: 17; clone_size: .
cdr3_aa: CASSSRGGQRGTEAFF; cdr3_nt: TGTGCCAGTAGTTCCCGGGGGGGCCAGAGGGGCACTGAAGCTTTCTTT; j_call: TRBJ1-1; d_call: .; v_call: TRBV19; cdr3_length: 16; clone_size: .
cdr3_aa: CASSSGQGKLGEQFF; cdr3_nt: TGCGCCAGCAGTTCGGGACAGGGGAAGTTGGGTGAGCAGTTCTTC; j_call: TRBJ2-1; d_call: TRBD1; v_call: TRBV5-1; cdr3_length: 15; clone_size: .
cdr3_aa: CASSRDRHTDTQYF; cdr3_nt: TGTGCCAGTAGTCGGGACAGGCACACAGATACGCAGTATTTT; j_call: TRBJ2-3; d_call: TRBD1; v_call: TRBV19; cdr3_length: 14; clone_size: many
cdr3_aa: CASSLVGLGQGSPGANVLTF; cdr3_nt: TGTGCCAGCAGCTTGGTGGGGTTGGGACAGGGGAGCCCTGGGGCCAACGTCCTGACTTTC; j_call: TRBJ2-6; d_call: TRBD1; v_call: TRBV5-8; cdr3_length: 20; clone_size: .
cdr3_aa: CASSIGGRNNEQFF; cdr3_nt: TGTGCCAGTAGTATTGGAGGCCGAAACAATGAGCAGTTCTTC; j_call: TRBJ2-1; d_call: .; v_call: TRBV19; cdr3_length: 14; clone_size: .
cdr3_aa: CASSRTSGGYTQYF; cdr3_nt: TGTGCCAGCAGCCGGACTAGCGGGGGGTATACGCAGTATTTT; j_call: TRBJ2-3; d_call: TRBD2; v_call: TRBV7-2; cdr3_length: 14; clone_size: .
cdr3_aa: CASSFWRGKNSNQPQHF; cdr3_nt: TGTGCCAGCAGTTTTTGGCGCGGGAAGAATAGCAATCAGCCCCAGCATTTT; j_call: TRBJ1-5; d_call: .; v_call: TRBV28; cdr3_length: 17; clone_size: .
cdr3_aa: CASSLLGGSYNSPLHF; cdr3_nt: TGTGCCAGCAGTTTATTAGGGGGTTCCTATAATTCACCCCTCCACTTT; j_call: TRBJ1-6; d_call: .; v_call: TRBV28; cdr3_length: 16; clone_size: .
cdr3_aa: CASSIGGVDEQYF; cdr3_nt: TGTGCCAGTAGTATAGGCGGGGTGGACGAGCAGTACTTC; j_call: TRBJ2-7; d_call: .; v_call: TRBV19; cdr3_length: 13; clone_size: .
cdr3_aa: CASSLGSGSTYEQYF; cdr3_nt: TGTGCCAGCAGCTTGGGGAGTGGCAGCACGTACGAGCAGTACTTC; j_call: TRBJ2-7; d_call: .; v_call: TRBV7-3; cdr3_length: 15; clone_size: once
cdr3_aa: CASSSDKTSGGPLKQFF; cdr3_nt: TGTGCCAGCAGCTCGGACAAGACTAGCGGGGGCCCCCTTAAGCAGTTCTTC; j_call: TRBJ2-1; d_call: TRBD2; v_call: TRBV5-4; cdr3_length: 17; clone_size: .
cdr3_aa: CSVGQYGYTF; cdr3_nt: TGCAGCGTGGGACAGTATGGCTACACCTTC; j_call: TRBJ1-2; d_call: TRBD1; v_call: TRBV29-1; cdr3_length: 10; clone_size: .
cdr3_aa: CASSSSTRREQFF; cdr3_nt: TGCGCCAGCAGCTCAAGCACTAGACGTGAGCAGTTCTTC; j_call: TRBJ2-1; d_call: .; v_call: TRBV5-1; cdr3_length: 13; clone_size: .
cdr3_aa: CASRETGGEQYF; cdr3_nt: TGTGCCAGCAGGGAGACAGGGGGCGAGCAGTACTTC; j_call: TRBJ2-7; d_call: TRBD1; v_call: TRBV2; cdr3_length: 12; clone_size: .
cdr3_aa: CASRWGQTMNTEAFF; cdr3_nt: TGTGCCAGTAGGTGGGGGCAGACCATGAACACTGAAGCTTTCTTT; j_call: TRBJ1-1; d_call: .; v_call: TRBV19; cdr3_length: 15; clone_size: .
cdr3_aa: CASSVQTGMNTEAFF; cdr3_nt: TGTGCCAGCAGCGTACAAACAGGGATGAACACTGAAGCTTTCTTT; j_call: TRBJ1-1; d_call: .; v_call: TRBV21-1; cdr3_length: 15; clone_size: .
cdr3_aa: CASSLVGPQETQYF; cdr3_nt: TGCGCCAGCAGCTTGGTGGGGCCTCAAGAGACCCAGTACTTC; j_call: TRBJ2-5; d_call: .; v_call: TRBV5-1; cdr3_length: 14; clone_size: .
cdr3_aa: CASSLTTVTSGNTIYF; cdr3_nt: TGTGCCAGCAGCTTGACGACAGTCACCTCTGGAAACACCATATATTTT; j_call: TRBJ1-3; d_call: .; v_call: TRBV6-6; cdr3_length: 16; clone_size: few
cdr3_aa: CSVDAGNTIYF; cdr3_nt: TGCAGCGTTGACGCCGGGAACACCATATATTTT; j_call: TRBJ1-3; d_call: .; v_call: TRBV29-1; cdr3_length: 11; clone_size: few
cdr3_aa: CASSVGTVNGYTF; cdr3_nt: TGTGCCAGCAGCGTAGGTACGGTAAATGGCTACACCTTC; j_call: TRBJ1-2; d_call: .; v_call: TRBV9; cdr3_length: 13; clone_size: .
cdr3_aa: CASSPGTRDPYGYTF; cdr3_nt: TGTGCCAGTAGCCCCGGGACAAGGGATCCCTATGGCTACACCTTC; j_call: TRBJ1-2; d_call: .; v_call: TRBV19; cdr3_length: 15; clone_size: .
cdr3_aa: CASRPGGFNEQFF; cdr3_nt: TGTGCCAGCAGACCGGGAGGGTTCAATGAGCAGTTCTTC; j_call: TRBJ2-1; d_call: TRBD2; v_call: TRBV6-1; cdr3_length: 13; clone_size: .
cdr3_aa: CASSVVPGEKLFF; cdr3_nt: TGTGCCAGCAGCGTAGTCCCCGGTGAAAAACTGTTTTTT; j_call: TRBJ1-4; d_call: .; v_call: TRBV9; cdr3_length: 13; clone_size: .
cdr3_aa: CASSPLAIPPLHF; cdr3_nt: TGTGCCAGCAGCCCTCTGGCAATCCCACCCCTCCACTTT; j_call: TRBJ1-6; d_call: .; v_call: TRBV9; cdr3_length: 13; clone_size: .
cdr3_aa: CASSLDSSGRMSRSYEQYF; cdr3_nt: TGTGCCAGCAGCTTAGATTCTAGCGGGAGGATGTCAAGGAGCTACGAGCAGTACTTC; j_call: TRBJ2-7; d_call: TRBD2; v_call: TRBV11-2; cdr3_length: 19; clone_size: .
cdr3_aa: CATSRVFTGSRDGNQPQHF; cdr3_nt: TGTGCCACCAGCAGAGTCTTTACAGGGTCAAGGGACGGCAATCAGCCCCAGCATTTT; j_call: TRBJ1-5; d_call: .; v_call: TRBV15; cdr3_length: 19; clone_size: .